The 21 T cell receptor beta chains listed next were all sequenced from one sample in a study of T cell responses to AZD1222 COVID-19 vaccine. Libraries were prepared by immunoSEQ multiplex PCR; TCRdb keeps only in-frame clonotypes and omits some of them. The table lists 44,000 or so clones, 65% to 85% of them singletons. The sequences come from peripheral blood, collected on day 0 of AZD1222 vaccination. The receptors derive from an adult in good health.

The V call is TRBV14, the J call TRBJ2-5; D gene uncertain. V shed 1 base and J shed 1 base, with 13 bases lying between them. The CDR3 spans 16 residues. The V gene's germline CDR1 is SGHDN and CDR2 FVKESK. The CDR3 coding sequence is TGTGCCAGCAGCCAAGGAATACAGATGACCCAAGAGACCCAGTACTTC. Translation: CASSQGIQMTQETQYF.

The genes are TRBV15 and TRBJ1-5; D call uncertain. Looked up from germline, CDR1 is LNHNV and CDR2 is YYDKDF (reference sequence). The CDR3 sequence is 13 residues long. V dropped 0 bases and J dropped 6 bases, with 6 bases sitting between them. CDR3: CATSRDQAQPQHF. The DNA of the CDR3 is TGTGCCACCAGCAGAGATCAAGCTCAGCCCCAGCATTTT.

This rearrangement joins TRBV25-1 to TRBJ1-3; D unresolved. V shed 3 bases and J shed 4 bases, with 7 bases lying between them. CDR3 length: 13 amino acids. Germline assignment: CDR1 MGHDK and CDR2 SYGVNS. The CDR3 here is CASSDWRGNTIYF. CDR3 sequence (DNA): TGTGCCAGCAGTGATTGGAGGGGAAACACCATATATTTT.

The chain combines TRBV6-6 with TRBJ2-7, with D perhaps assigned TRBD1 or TRBD2 (5 bases each). V dropped 2 bases and J dropped 9 bases, with 14 bases sitting between them. This CDR3 region has 13 residues. The germline V gene has CDR1 MNHNY and CDR2 SVGAGI (reference sequence). The DNA for the CDR3 is TGTGCCAGCAGTTACGGGGACCCCCAGGGGCAGTACTTC. Translating gives CASSYGDPQGQYF.

V is TRBV28 and J is TRBJ2-7; 8 positions match TRBD2. This CDR3 is 17 amino acids long. Germline V gene sequence: CDR1 MDHEN, CDR2 SYDVKM. V was pared by 2 bases and J by 6 bases, with 15 bases of the junction left unmatched. CDR3 protein: CASSLPLLGGARFEQYF. In DNA form, the CDR3 reads TGTGCCAGCAGTTTACCTCTCCTCGGGGGGGCTCGGTTCGAGCAGTACTTC.

This sequence joins TRBV4-2 and TRBJ1-4, with 9 positions matching TRBD1. Germline V gene lookup returns CDR1 LGHNA and CDR2 YNFKEQ. The J segment lost 7 bases and the V segment lost 3 bases, leaving 6 bases of the junction unmatched. The CDR3 runs 15 residues. CDR3 nucleotides: TGTGCCAGCAGCCAGGGACCGGGACAGGGTGAAAAACTGTTTTTT. It codes for CASSQGPGQGEKLFF.

The chain links TRBV7-2 to TRBJ1-3; 11 nucleotides match TRBD1. Germline V gene lookup returns CDR1 SGHTA and CDR2 FQGNSA. The ends lost 2 bases at V and 0 bases at J; junction bases unmatched: 6. There are 18 residues in the CDR3. CDR3 amino acids: CASSLPDRGPLSGNTIYF. The CDR3 DNA sequence: TGTGCCAGCAGCTTACCGGACAGGGGGCCCCTCTCTGGAAACACCATATATTTT.

The chain combines TRBV6-5 with TRBJ1-2; 7 bases agree with TRBD1. The CDR3 totals 15 residues. Looked up from germline, CDR1 is MNHEY and CDR2 is SVGAGI. Germline trimming cut 7 bases from V and 6 bases from J; bases unmatched to any gene: 14. This CDR3 is CASTSGAGGVNGYTF. DNA for the CDR3: TGTGCCAGCACCTCCGGGGCAGGGGGGGTAAATGGCTACACCTTC.

CDR3 DNA: TGTGCCAGCAGCTTAGAGGCTAGCGTGGGGGGCGAGCAGTACTTC. Amino acid sequence: CASSLEASVGGEQYF. The rearrangement links TRBV7-9 to TRBJ2-7, with a possible D match to TRBD2 (6 bases). V was clipped by 1 base and J by 6 bases, with 16 bases between them. Germline CDR1 is SEHNR and CDR2 is FQNEAQ (reference sequence). The CDR3 extends over 15 amino acids.

This clone came up a few times. The chain employs TRBV19 and TRBJ1-4, with 7 bases matching TRBD1. V shed 7 bases, J shed 4 bases, and the junction held 6 bases outside the gene matches. Germline loops: CDR1 LNHDA, CDR2 SQIVND (reference sequence). The length of the CDR3 is 14 residues. The CDR3 loop reads CASIGTASNEKLFF. The DNA for the CDR3 is TGTGCCAGTATCGGGACAGCCAGTAATGAAAAACTGTTTTTT.

The chain couples TRBV19 to TRBJ1-5, with D perhaps matching TRBD1 (5 bases). With 1 base removed from V and 5 bases from J, the gap between germline ends came to 9 bases. This CDR3 is built from 14 residues. CDR1 is LNHDA, CDR2 SQIVND, per germline (reference sequence). The CDR3 sequence is CASSIGRDHQPQHF. CDR3 bases: TGTGCCAGTAGTATAGGAAGGGACCATCAGCCCCAGCATTTT.

J is TRBJ2-3 and V is TRBV28, with 8 nucleotides matching TRBD1. The CDR3 spans 14 residues. Trimming removed 5 bases from V and 4 bases from J; junction bases left unmatched: 5. CDR1 MDHEN and CDR2 SYDVKM come from the germline V gene. CDR3 coding DNA: TGTGCCAGCAGTCTCACAGGGGGGCCAGATACGCAGTATTTT. Translation gives CASSLTGGPDTQYF.

The J gene is TRBJ1-3, the V gene TRBV7-2; no clear D gene. This CDR3 is 15 amino acids long. Trimming took 1 base from V and 1 from J, leaving 8 bases between them. Germline-derived CDR1 and CDR2 are SGHTA and FQGNSA. This chain's CDR3 is CASSLVGVSGNTIYF. In DNA, the CDR3 is TGTGCCAGCAGCTTAGTTGGGGTGTCTGGAAACACCATATATTTT.

The genes are TRBV4-3 and TRBJ1-1; D may be TRBD1 (5 bases). The CDR3 is 14 residues long. Germline CDR1 reads LGHNA; CDR2 reads YSLEER. V lost 6 bases and J lost 3, with 14 bases in between. As DNA, the CDR3 is TGCGCCAGCAGTTCATCTCGGGGCCACACTGAAGCTTTCTTT. Translating gives CASSSSRGHTEAFF.

The chain carries TRBV30 and TRBJ2-7; TRBD1 matches at 9 bases. CDR3 length: 13 residues. The germline V gene has CDR1 GTSNPN and CDR2 SVGIG (reference sequence). Trimming took 4 bases from V and 10 from J; bases not matched to a gene: 11. The CDR3 region has the DNA TGTGCCTGGACTAGGGGGACAGGGTCCAACCAGTACTTC. It codes for CAWTRGTGSNQYF.

The chain couples TRBV28 to TRBJ1-1; D is undetermined. Germline CDR1 is MDHEN and CDR2 is SYDVKM. The CDR3 totals 13 residues. Trimming pared 6 bases from V and 3 bases from J, leaving 11 bases between. Written as DNA, the CDR3 is TGTGCCAGCAGCCCGGGCTCGGACACTGAAGCTTTCTTT. This encodes CASSPGSDTEAFF.

The V call is TRBV3-1 (or the pseudogene TRBV3-2), the J call TRBJ1-3; D gene uncertain. The germline gives CDR1 LGHDT, CDR2 YNNKEL (reference sequence). The CDR3 runs to 15 residues. Trimming removed 4 bases at V and 4 bases at J, with 14 bases between. The CDR3 sequence is CASSPRSGEGNTIYF. CDR3 bases: TGTGCCAGCAGCCCCCGATCCGGGGAAGGAAACACCATATATTTT.

The CDR3, as DNA: TGTGCCAGCAGCCCGGACCATCACTATGGCTACACCTTC. Translation gives CASSPDHHYGYTF. The genes are TRBV6-2 or TRBV6-3 and TRBJ1-2; D is uncertain. The germline V gene has CDR1 MNHEY and CDR2 SVGEGT. V was trimmed by 6 bases and J by 3 bases, leaving 11 bases between them. The CDR3 contains 13 residues.

Written as DNA, the CDR3 is TGCGCCAGCAGGCCTGGGGAGCCGACCGGGACCCAGTACTTC. Protein: CASRPGEPTGTQYF. This chain joins TRBV10-2 and TRBJ2-5; tentatively, D is TRBD2 (5 bases). V lost 6 bases and J 7 bases, leaving 18 bases between the germline ends. Germline V CDR1 and CDR2: WSHSY, SAAADI. The length of the CDR3 is 14 residues.

The CDR3 DNA reads as TGTGCCAGTAGTATAAATGCGATGGGGGGCAATCAGCCCCAGCATTTT. As protein: CASSINAMGGNQPQHF. This chain links TRBV19 with TRBJ1-5, with D possibly being TRBD1 (5 bases). V was clipped by 2 bases and J by 2 bases, with 13 bases between them. This CDR3 spans 16 amino acids. The germline V gene encodes CDR1 LNHDA and CDR2 SQIVND (reference sequence).

V usage is TRBV9 and J usage is TRBJ1-4; the match to TRBD1 covers 10 bases. The CDR3 totals 15 residues. The germline gives CDR1 SGDLS, CDR2 YYNGEE. The J segment lost 7 bases and the V segment lost 4 bases, leaving 7 bases of the junction unmatched. CDR3 DNA sequence: TGTGCCAGCAGCCCCGGGACAGGGGTTGTTGAAAAACTGTTTTTT. Translated, it gives CASSPGTGVVEKLFF. Filled out from reference TRBV9 and TRBJ1-4, the complete variable domain reads DSGVTQTPKHLITATGQRVTLRCSPRSGDLSVYWYQQSLDQGLQFLIQYYNGEERAKGNILERFSAQQFPDLHSELNLSSLELGDSALYFCASSPGTGVVEKLFFGSGTQLSVL.